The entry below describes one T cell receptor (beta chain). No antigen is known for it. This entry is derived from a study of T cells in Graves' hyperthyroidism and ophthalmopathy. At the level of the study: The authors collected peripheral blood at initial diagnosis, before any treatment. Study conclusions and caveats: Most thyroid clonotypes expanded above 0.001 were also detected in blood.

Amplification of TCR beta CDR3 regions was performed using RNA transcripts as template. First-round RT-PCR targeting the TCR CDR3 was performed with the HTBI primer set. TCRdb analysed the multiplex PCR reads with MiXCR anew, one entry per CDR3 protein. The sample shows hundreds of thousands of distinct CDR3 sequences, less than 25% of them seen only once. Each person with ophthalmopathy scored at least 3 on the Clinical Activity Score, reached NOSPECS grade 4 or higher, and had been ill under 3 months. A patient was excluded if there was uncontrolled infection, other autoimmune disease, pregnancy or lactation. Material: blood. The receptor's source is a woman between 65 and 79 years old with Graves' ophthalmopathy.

The CDR3 reads CASRRQGNSNQPQHF. The CDR3 region has the DNA TGTGCCAGTAGGAGACAGGGTAATAGCAATCAGCCCCAGCATTTT. The V and J genes are TRBV19 and TRBJ1-5; 7 bases fit TRBD1. Trimming cost V 6 bases and J 0 bases; bases outside gene matches: 5. This CDR3 comprises 15 residues. CDR1 LNHDA and CDR2 SQIVND come from the germline V gene (reference sequence).